This entry is about one TCR beta chain. Its antigen is as yet unknown. Other nucleotide sequences in the sample specify the same CDR3. It was around 190 ng DNA, around 33,000 T cell genomes, that sorted-subset replicate PCRs used. The protocol was immunoSEQ multiplex PCR, while the TCRdb copy is restricted to in-frame clones and leaves out a portion. Altogether about 2 million clones are present, roughly 95% being singletons, with the ten largest covering 0.1% to 0.15%. The data were obtained in a study of shared clonotypes between healthy human individuals. Turning to the study itself: Each donor's CD4 naive and CD4 memory cells filled three plates apiece, CD8 naive two, and CD8 memory one.

The study's findings and limits: It was observed that 4% to 6% of naive CD4 clonotypes were shared across several donors.

Germline assignment: CDR1 KGHSH and CDR2 LQKENI. V shed 3 bases and J 4 bases; nucleotides not matched to a gene: 6. The CDR3 extends over 14 amino acids. This TCR was sampled from a young man in good health. The chain employs TRBV18 and TRBJ2-7; 7 positions match TRBD2. Sequencing was done on a sample of naive CD4+ T cells sorted from blood. Subset described: CD45RA+ positively selected. The CDR3 spells CASSPGREVYEQYF. DNA of the CDR3: TGTGCCAGCTCACCGGGGAGGGAAGTTTACGAGCAGTACTTC. The variable domain in full, completed from reference TRBV18 and TRBJ2-7, reads NAGVMQNPRHLVRRRGQEARLRCSPMKGHSHVYWYRQLPEEGLKFMVYLQKENIIDESGMPKERFSAEFPKEGPSILRIQQVVRGDSAAYFCASSPGREVYEQYFGPGTRLTVT.